This note documents a single TCR beta chain sequence. The data were obtained in a study of shared clonotypes between healthy human individuals. TCRdb's table, derived via immunoSEQ multiplex PCR, lists solely in-frame clones and lacks some. The sample consists of more than 450,000 clones, about four fifths of them appearing once. Germline V CDR1 and CDR2: WSHSY, SAAADI. There are 14 residues in the CDR3. With 6 bases removed from V and 6 bases from J, the gap between germline ends came to 16 bases. The sample was PBMCs. The chain links TRBV10-2 to TRBJ2-3, with D perhaps matching TRBD1 or TRBD2 (7 bases each). The receptor was derived from a woman between 40 and 55 years old in good health. Some clones in this sample may be carry-over from other donors' samples. In nucleotides, the CDR3 is TGCGCCAGCAGGGCAGGGGGGGGTGAGGATACGCAGTATTTT. Its protein product is CASRAGGGEDTQYF.